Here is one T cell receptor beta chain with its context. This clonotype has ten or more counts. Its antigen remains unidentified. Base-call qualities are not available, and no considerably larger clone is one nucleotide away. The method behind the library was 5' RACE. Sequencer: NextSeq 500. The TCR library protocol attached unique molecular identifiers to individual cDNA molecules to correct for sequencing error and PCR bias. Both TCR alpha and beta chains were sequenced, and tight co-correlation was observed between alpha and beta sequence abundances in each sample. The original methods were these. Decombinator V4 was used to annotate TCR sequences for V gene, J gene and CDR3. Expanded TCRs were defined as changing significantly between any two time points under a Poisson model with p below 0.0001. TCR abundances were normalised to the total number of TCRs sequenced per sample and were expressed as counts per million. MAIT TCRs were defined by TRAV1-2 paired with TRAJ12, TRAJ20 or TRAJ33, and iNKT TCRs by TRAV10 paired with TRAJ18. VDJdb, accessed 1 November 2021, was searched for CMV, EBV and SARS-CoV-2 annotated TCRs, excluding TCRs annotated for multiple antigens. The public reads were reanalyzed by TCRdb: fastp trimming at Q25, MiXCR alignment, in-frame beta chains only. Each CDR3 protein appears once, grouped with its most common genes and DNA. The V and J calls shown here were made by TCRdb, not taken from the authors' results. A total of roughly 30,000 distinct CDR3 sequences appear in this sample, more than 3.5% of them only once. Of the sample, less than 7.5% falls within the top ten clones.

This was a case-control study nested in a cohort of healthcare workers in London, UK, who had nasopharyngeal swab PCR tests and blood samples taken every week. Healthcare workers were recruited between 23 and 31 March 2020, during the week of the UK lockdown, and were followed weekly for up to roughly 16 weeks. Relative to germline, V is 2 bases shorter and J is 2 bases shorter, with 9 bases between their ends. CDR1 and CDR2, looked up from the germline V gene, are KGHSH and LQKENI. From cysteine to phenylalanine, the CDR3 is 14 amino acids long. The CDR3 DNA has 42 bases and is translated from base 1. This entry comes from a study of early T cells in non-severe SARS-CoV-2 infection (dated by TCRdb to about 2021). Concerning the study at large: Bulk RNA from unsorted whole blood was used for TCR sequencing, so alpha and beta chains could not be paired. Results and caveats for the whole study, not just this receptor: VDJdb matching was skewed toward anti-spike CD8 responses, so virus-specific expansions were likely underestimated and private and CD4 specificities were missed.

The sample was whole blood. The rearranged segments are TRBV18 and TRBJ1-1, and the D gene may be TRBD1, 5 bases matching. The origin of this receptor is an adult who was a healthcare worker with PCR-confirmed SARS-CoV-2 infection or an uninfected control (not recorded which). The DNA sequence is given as TGTGCCAGCTCACCAGGGGGTTTCAACACTGAAGCTTTCTTT. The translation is CASSPGGFNTEAFF.